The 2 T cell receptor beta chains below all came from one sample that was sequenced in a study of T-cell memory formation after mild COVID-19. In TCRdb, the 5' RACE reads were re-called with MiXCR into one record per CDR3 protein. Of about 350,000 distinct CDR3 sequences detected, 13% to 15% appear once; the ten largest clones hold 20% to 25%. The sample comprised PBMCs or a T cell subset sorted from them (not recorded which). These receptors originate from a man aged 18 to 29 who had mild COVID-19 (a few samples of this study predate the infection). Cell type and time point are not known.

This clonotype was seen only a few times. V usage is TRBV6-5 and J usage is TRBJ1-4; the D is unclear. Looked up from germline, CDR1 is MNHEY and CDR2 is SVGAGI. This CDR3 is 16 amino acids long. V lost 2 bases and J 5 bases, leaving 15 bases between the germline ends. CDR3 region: CASSYAGFGRNEKLFF. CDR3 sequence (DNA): TGTGCCAGCAGTTACGCCGGGTTTGGTAGGAATGAAAAACTGTTTTTT.

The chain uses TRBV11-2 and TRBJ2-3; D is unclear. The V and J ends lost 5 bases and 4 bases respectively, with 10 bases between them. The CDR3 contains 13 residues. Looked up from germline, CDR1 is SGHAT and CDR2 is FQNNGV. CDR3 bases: TGTGCCAGCAGCCAAGTAACATCAGATACGCAGTATTTT. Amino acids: CASSQVTSDTQYF.